These 8 T cell receptor beta chains were sequenced from one sample in a study of graft-versus-host responses after intestinal transplantation (dated by TCRdb to 2020 to 2022). The time point label, as the study defines it: cells obtained before transplantation from donor or recipient. The library was obtained by the immunoSEQ multiplex PCR assay. The source is immuneACCESS, and TCRdb retained only in-frame sequences with V and J called. Part of the clones is not carried over; for the studies checked, unresolved V genes explain less than half of this, and the remainder is unexplained. The sample records 95,000 to 150,000 clones, 90% to 95% of which are singletons. Clones ranked in the top ten supply over 0.1% of the sample. For these receptors, no antigen is known. The sequences come from unstimulated CD4+ T cells sorted from spleen or lymph node cells, collected before intestinal transplant. Source of these receptors: a human donor who received an intestinal transplant.

The rearrangement joins TRBV13 to TRBJ2-7; 8 bases are shared with TRBD2. The V segment lost 5 bases and the J segment 3 bases; nucleotides outside the gene matches: 18. The CDR3 spans 18 residues. The germline CDR1 and CDR2 sequences are PRHDT and FYEKMQ (reference sequence). CDR3 sequence: CASSPPGAVAGRLYEQYF. The CDR3 DNA is TGTGCCAGCAGCCCTCCCGGGGCCGTAGCGGGAAGACTCTACGAGCAGTACTTC. Drawing the rest from reference TRBV13 and TRBJ2-7, the complete variable domain is AAGVIQSPRHLIKEKRETATLKCYPIPRHDTVYWYQQGPGQDPQFLISFYEKMQSDKGSIPDRFSAQQFSDYHSELNMSSLELGDSALYFCASSPPGAVAGRLYEQYFGPGTRLTVT.

The rearrangement links TRBV9 to TRBJ2-5; TRBD2 matches 8 bases. The germline CDR1 and CDR2 sequences are SGDLS and YYNGEE. The CDR3 consists of 16 residues. The V and J ends lost 3 bases and 4 bases, in that order; junction bases with no gene match: 11. The CDR3 DNA is TGTGCCAGCAGCGCGAGCGGTCGGGAGGGGAGAGAGACCCAGTACTTC. It codes for CASSASGREGRETQYF.

CDR3: CASSPQTGLNTEAFF. DNA of the CDR3: TGTGCCAGCAGCCCCCAGACAGGACTAAACACTGAAGCTTTCTTT. The chain combines TRBV7-2 with TRBJ1-1, with D perhaps matching TRBD1 (6 bases). Deletions cut 5 bases from V and 2 bases from J, with 15 bases between. Germline lookup yields CDR1 SGHTA and CDR2 FQGNSA. The CDR3 totals 15 residues.

This clone was recorded only once. This chain uses TRBV27 with TRBJ2-1, with 9 bases lining up with TRBD2. This CDR3 region has 14 residues. The V and J ends lost 7 bases and 5 bases, in that order; junction bases with no gene match: 6. The germline gives CDR1 MNHEY, CDR2 SMNVEV (reference sequence). The CDR3, as DNA: TGTGCCAGCACCGAGGCGGGAGGGGACAATGAGCAGTTCTTC. Amino acids: CASTEAGGDNEQFF.

This chain links TRBV25-1 with TRBJ2-5; 7 positions match TRBD1. From germline, CDR1 is MGHDK and CDR2 SYGVNS. V gave up 3 bases and J gave up 3 bases; unmatched junction bases: 13. The length of the CDR3 is 17 residues. The CDR3 spells CASSDPLNRGPKETQYF. The CDR3, as DNA: TGTGCCAGCAGTGACCCCTTAAACAGGGGCCCAAAAGAGACCCAGTACTTC.

This chain joins TRBV5-8 and TRBJ1-1, with a tentative D call TRBD1 (6 bases). The CDR3 consists of 14 residues. The germline V and J ends were trimmed by 0 bases and 11 bases, with 17 bases remaining between them. CDR1 and CDR2 (germline): SGHTS, YDEGEE. The CDR3, as DNA: TGTGCCAGCAGCTTGGGACAGGTGTTTTTGGAGGCTTTCTTT. Amino acids: CASSLGQVFLEAFF.

The rearrangement uses TRBV27 and TRBJ1-1, with D hard to call. Germline values: CDR1 MNHEY, CDR2 SMNVEV (reference sequence). This CDR3 is 16 amino acids long. V lost 2 bases and J 3 bases, leaving 16 bases between the germline ends. The CDR3 sequence: CASSLLGIFIDTEAFF. For the CDR3, the DNA is TGTGCCAGCAGTTTACTCGGGATTTTTATTGACACTGAAGCTTTCTTT.

This sequence joins TRBV5-1 and TRBJ2-3; 12 bases fit TRBD1. CDR3 size: 15 residues. V lost 1 base, J lost 6 bases, and 3 bases stayed unmatched. The V gene's germline CDR1 is SGHRS and CDR2 YFSETQ. The DNA of the CDR3 is TGCGCCAGCAGCTTGTGGGACAGGGGGCTCGATACGCAGTATTTT. Translating it yields CASSLWDRGLDTQYF.